These 30 T cell receptor beta chains originate from one sample sequenced in a study of Ad26.COV2.S vaccination and SARS-CoV-2 variants. Repertoires were generated with immunoSEQ multiplex PCR, while TCRdb's copy carries only in-frame clones and drops some. The sample shows about 350,000 clones, about nine tenths of them seen only once. Treatment denoted: some 19 received Ad26.COV2.S at low or high dose, single or two shots; several received placebo; per-sample allocation not given. Following the first vaccine or placebo injection, samples were taken on day 63. The source material was peripheral blood, sampled in a trial of Ad26.COV2.S vaccine versus placebo. The receptor set was obtained from a person aged 18-65 years who received the Ad26.COV2.S COVID-19 vaccine or a placebo.

This chain links TRBV9 with TRBJ2-1, with D perhaps TRBD2 (5 bases). Germline V gene sequence: CDR1 SGDLS, CDR2 YYNGEE. The CDR3 is made up of 17 amino acids. V was shortened by 3 bases and J by 3 bases, with 19 bases between the two germline ends. CDR3 DNA: TGTGCCAGCAGCGGCCTGGACGATCTCGGGGTCTACAATGAGCAGTTCTTC. This codes for CASSGLDDLGVYNEQFF.

This clone was detected many times. CDR3 in DNA: TGTGCCAGCAGCTTGGATGCGACTAGCGGAGTCCGGTACTTC. This encodes CASSLDATSGVRYF. The chain employs TRBV5-4 and TRBJ2-4; 9 bases agree with TRBD2. The V segment lost 0 bases and the J segment 15 bases; nucleotides outside the gene matches: 10. This CDR3 comprises 14 residues. Germline CDR1 SGHNT, CDR2 YYREEE (reference sequence).

The V call is TRBV5-5, the J call TRBJ2-3; weak D call: TRBD1 (5 bases). CDR1 is SGHKS, CDR2 YYEKEE, per germline (reference sequence). With 7 bases removed from V and 6 bases from J, the gap between germline ends came to 18 bases. This CDR3 is built from 14 residues. This CDR3 reads CASAWTFGPDTQYF. The CDR3 DNA reads TGTGCCAGCGCTTGGACATTCGGGCCCGATACGCAGTATTTT.

The chain has TRBV14 and TRBJ1-6; D gene unclear. V gave up 1 base and J gave up 11 bases, with 6 bases separating them. Germline values: CDR1 SGHDN, CDR2 FVKESK. The CDR3 sequence is 12 residues long. The CDR3 here is CASSQGHPPLHF. The CDR3 bases are TGTGCCAGCAGCCAAGGTCATCCACCCCTCCACTTT. Full variable domain (rest looked up from reference TRBV14 and TRBJ1-6): EAGVTQFPSHSVIEKGQTVTLRCDPISGHDNLYWYRRVMGKEIKFLLHFVKESKQDESGMPNNRFLAERTGGTYSTLKVQPAELEDSGVYFCASSQGHPPLHFGNGTRLTVT.

This rearrangement joins TRBV13 to TRBJ2-2; TRBD1 is a possible D gene (5 bases). The CDR3 length is 13 residues. Germline lookup yields CDR1 PRHDT and CDR2 FYEKMQ (reference sequence). Trimming took off 6 bases at V and 4 bases at J, with 9 bases between the two ends. CDR3 coding DNA: TGTGCCAGCAGGGCCGACAGCACCGGGGAGCTGTTTTTT. Protein product: CASRADSTGELFF.

This rearrangement joins TRBV29-1 to TRBJ2-1, with 7 bases lining up with TRBD2. V trimming: 6 bases; J trimming: 4 bases; junction bases outside the gene matches: 15. CDR3 size: 16 residues. Germline CDR1 SQVTM, CDR2 ANQGSEA. The CDR3 is CSVSGVWGLTYNEQFF. DNA for the CDR3: TGCAGCGTCTCGGGTGTCTGGGGACTAACTTACAATGAGCAGTTCTTC.

This clone was detected ten times or more. This CDR3 is also generated by other DNA sequences in the sample. The chain employs TRBV12-3 or TRBV12-4 and TRBJ2-7; D may be TRBD1 (6 bases). V shed 3 bases and J shed 10 bases, with 13 bases lying between them. This CDR3 has 12 amino acids. The CDR3: CASSFRQGKQYF. In DNA form, the CDR3 reads TGTGCCAGCAGTTTTCGTCAGGGGAAACAGTACTTC.

The chain carries TRBV19 and TRBJ1-2; the D is unclear. V shed 2 bases and J shed 3 bases, with 10 bases lying between them. Germline V lookup: CDR1 LNHDA, CDR2 SQIVND (reference sequence). The CDR3 extends over 14 amino acids. The CDR3 is CASSIRTDDYGYTF. CDR3 nucleotides: TGTGCCAGTAGTATAAGAACGGATGACTATGGCTACACCTTC.

The chain uses TRBV5-1 and TRBJ1-6, with TRBD1 matching 9 bases. CDR3 length: 15 amino acids. Germline loops: CDR1 SGHRS, CDR2 YFSETQ. The junction had 6 bases not matched to a gene; V was cut back by 4 bases and J by 7 bases. The DNA for the CDR3 is TGCGCCAGCAGCGCCCGGACAGGGGAAAATTCACCCCTCCACTTT. Amino acids: CASSARTGENSPLHF.

This clone was counted once. This chain uses TRBV7-9 with TRBJ2-2, with 7 positions matching TRBD1. This CDR3 contains 15 residues. Germline V gene lookup returns CDR1 SEHNR and CDR2 FQNEAQ (reference sequence). V lost 2 bases and J lost 0; bases outside the gene matches: 0. The CDR3: CASSLTGANTGELFF. The CDR3 DNA reads TGTGCCAGCAGCTTAACAGGGGCGAACACCGGGGAGCTGTTTTTT.

V is TRBV9 and J is TRBJ1-6; no clear D gene. The CDR3 totals 13 residues. Per germline, CDR1 SGDLS and CDR2 YYNGEE. Deletions cut 6 bases from V and 10 bases from J, with 14 bases between. CDR3 DNA sequence: TGTGCCAGCAACCAGTGGGATGACTCACCCCTCCACTTT. The encoded protein is CASNQWDDSPLHF.

The chain employs TRBV24-1 and TRBJ1-2; D remains ambiguous. The V end was cut by 1 base, the J end by 0 bases, with 8 bases between. Germline lookup yields CDR1 KGHDR and CDR2 SFDVKD. CDR3 length: 15 residues. CDR3 DNA: TGTGCCACCAGTGATTTTAGGAGTTCTAACTATGGCTACACCTTC. It is translated as CATSDFRSSNYGYTF.

The V and J genes are TRBV7-3 and TRBJ2-1, with D maybe TRBD1 (6 bases). The V gene lost 5 bases and the J gene lost 0 bases, with 14 bases spanning the gap. There are 16 residues in the CDR3. Germline CDR1 reads SGHTA; CDR2 reads FQGTGA. CDR3 sequence reads: CASSPKTGRSYNEQFF. DNA for the CDR3: TGTGCCAGCAGCCCCAAAACAGGGCGCTCCTACAATGAGCAGTTCTTC.

The chain combines TRBV2 with TRBJ2-3; 14 positions agree with TRBD2. Germline lookup yields CDR1 SNHLY and CDR2 FYNNEI. The J segment lost 4 bases and the V segment lost 4 bases, leaving 16 bases of the junction unmatched. CDR3 size: 20 residues. CDR3 sequence reads: CASSGGTSGRSVGWADTQYF. As DNA, the CDR3 is TGTGCCAGCAGTGGTGGGACTAGCGGGAGATCAGTCGGGTGGGCAGATACGCAGTATTTT.

The chain joins TRBV11-2 to TRBJ1-3, with a tentative D call TRBD1 (6 bases). With 6 bases removed from V and 6 bases from J, the gap between germline ends came to 18 bases. The germline V gene has CDR1 SGHAT and CDR2 FQNNGV. The CDR3 has 15 residues. The CDR3, as DNA: TGTGCCAGCAGACCGATAAGGGGGAGTGAAAACACCATATATTTT. This sequence encodes CASRPIRGSENTIYF. The entire variable domain, with the rest obtained from reference TRBV11-2 and TRBJ1-3, is as follows: EAGVAQSPRYKIIEKRQSVAFWCNPISGHATLYWYQQILGQGPKLLIQFQNNGVVDDSQLPKDRFSAERLKGVDSTLKIQPAKLEDSAVYLCASRPIRGSENTIYFGEGSWLTVV.

The V gene is TRBV7-2, the J gene TRBJ1-5; 7 positions match TRBD1. The V gene end was trimmed by 1 base and the J gene end by 10 bases; junction bases not matched to a gene: 10. Germline V gene sequence: CDR1 SGHTA, CDR2 FQGNSA. This CDR3 has 15 residues. This chain's CDR3 is CASSLEGGAVSPQHF. The CDR3 DNA reads as TGTGCCAGCAGCTTAGAAGGGGGCGCGGTTTCTCCCCAGCATTTT.

The V gene is TRBV30, the J gene TRBJ1-5, with 10 bases aligning to TRBD1. CDR1 is GTSNPN and CDR2 is SVGIG in the germline V gene (reference sequence). The CDR3 contains 13 residues. The J segment lost 5 bases and the V segment lost 4 bases, leaving 2 bases of the junction unmatched. The CDR3, as DNA: TGTGCCTGGACGACAGGGGGCTATCAGCCCCAGCATTTT. Translated, it gives CAWTTGGYQPQHF.

This clone showed up just once. This chain connects TRBV18 to TRBJ2-7; tentatively, D is TRBD1 or TRBD2 (5 bases each). The CDR3 extends over 13 amino acids. From germline, CDR1 is KGHSH and CDR2 LQKENI. Trimming cost V 2 bases and J 6 bases, with 11 bases left between them. CDR3: CASSPSRGVEQYF. In nucleotides, the CDR3 is TGTGCCAGCTCACCATCTCGAGGGGTCGAGCAGTACTTC. The variable domain in full, with the rest retrieved from reference TRBV18 and TRBJ2-7, is NAGVMQNPRHLVRRRGQEARLRCSPMKGHSHVYWYRQLPEEGLKFMVYLQKENIIDESGMPKERFSAEFPKEGPSILRIQQVVRGDSAAYFCASSPSRGVEQYFGPGTRLTVT.

J is TRBJ1-2 and V is TRBV30, with D hard to call. V was shortened by 2 bases and J by 4 bases, with 11 bases between the two germline ends. From germline, CDR1 is GTSNPN and CDR2 SVGIG (reference sequence). This CDR3 spans 13 amino acids. The CDR3 protein is CAWSFSRGYGYTF. The DNA for the CDR3 is TGTGCCTGGAGTTTTTCCCGAGGCTATGGCTACACCTTC.

J is TRBJ1-6 and V is TRBV12-3 or TRBV12-4; TRBD1 matches 8 bases. This CDR3 comprises 13 residues. Trimming at V came to 8 bases and at J to 6 bases, leaving 3 bases not matched to a gene. The CDR3 DNA follows: TGTGCCAGCGGACAGGGTGCTAATTCACCCCTCCACTTT. It specifies CASGQGANSPLHF.

The V call is TRBV5-1, the J call TRBJ1-5; 7 nucleotides line up with TRBD1. With V trimmed by 4 bases and J by 3 bases, 7 bases remained unmatched. The CDR3 runs to 15 residues. CDR1 and CDR2 (germline): SGHRS, YFSETQ. The CDR3 nucleotides read TGCGCCAGCAGCCTGGGAGACAGGGACAATCAGCCCCAGCATTTT. Translation: CASSLGDRDNQPQHF.

This chain uses TRBV7-9 with TRBJ1-3; tentative D call: TRBD1 (6 bases). Per germline, CDR1 SEHNR and CDR2 FQNEAQ (reference sequence). V was shortened by 3 bases and J by 4 bases, with 10 bases between the two germline ends. This CDR3 has 14 amino acids. The CDR3 sequence: CASSFRGQGNTIYF. The CDR3 DNA sequence: TGTGCCAGCAGCTTTCGAGGACAGGGAAACACCATATATTTT.

The chain joins TRBV25-1 to TRBJ1-1; D unclear. Trimming took off 6 bases at V and 4 bases at J, with 12 bases between the two ends. The V gene's germline CDR1 is MGHDK and CDR2 SYGVNS. This CDR3 region has 13 residues. The DNA of the CDR3 is TGTGCCAGCAGCCTAAGTTCGTTCACTGAAGCTTTCTTT. Its protein product is CASSLSSFTEAFF.

The chain joins TRBV19 to TRBJ1-3; D uncertain. Trimming took 5 bases from V and 0 from J, leaving 11 bases between them. The CDR3 totals 15 residues. CDR1 LNHDA and CDR2 SQIVND come from the germline V gene (reference sequence). CDR3 protein: CASSSLTYSGNTIYF. DNA for the CDR3: TGTGCCAGTAGTTCACTGACCTACTCTGGAAACACCATATATTTT. Variable domain in full (rest from reference TRBV19 and TRBJ1-3): DGGITQSPKYLFRKEGQNVTLSCEQNLNHDAMYWYRQDPGQGLRLIYYSQIVNDFQKGDIAEGYSVSREKKESFPLTVTSAQKNPTAFYLCASSSLTYSGNTIYFGEGSWLTVV.

For the CDR3, the DNA is TGTGCCACCAGCAGAGGACCCTTAGGCTATGGCTACACCTTC. This translates into CATSRGPLGYGYTF. The chain uses TRBV15 and TRBJ1-2; D remains unclear. The CDR3 has 14 amino acids. CDR1 and CDR2 from the germline V gene are LNHNV and YYDKDF (reference sequence). Trimming took off 1 base at V and 4 bases at J, with 10 bases between the two ends.

This chain links TRBV7-8 with TRBJ2-1, with D perhaps TRBD1 or TRBD2 (6 bases each). With 1 base removed from V and 8 bases from J, the gap between germline ends came to 18 bases. Per germline, CDR1 SGHVS and CDR2 FQNEAQ. This CDR3 spans 16 amino acids. The CDR3 DNA sequence: TGTGCCAGCAGCTTAGGGAGCTCCGCGAGGGGGGATGAGCAGTTCTTC. It yields the protein CASSLGSSARGDEQFF. Using reference TRBV7-8 and TRBJ2-1 for the parts outside the CDR3, the full variable domain is GAGVSQSPRYKVAKRGQDVALRCDPISGHVSLFWYQQALGQGPEFLTYFQNEAQLDKSGLPSDRFFAERPEGSVSTLKIQRTQQEDSAVYLCASSLGSSARGDEQFFGPGTRLTVL.

As regards this clone: This sample also contains other DNA sequences that code for the same CDR3. The chain employs TRBV9 and TRBJ2-3; maybe TRBD2 (5 bases). This CDR3 comprises 12 residues. Trimming shortened V by 0 bases and J by 6 bases, and 5 bases separated the two germline ends. Germline loops: CDR1 SGDLS, CDR2 YYNGEE. CDR3 in amino acids: CASSVERDTQYF. CDR3 DNA: TGTGCCAGCAGCGTAGAGCGGGATACGCAGTATTTT.

The V call is TRBV28, the J call TRBJ2-7; possibly TRBD1 or TRBD2 for D (5 bases each). The CDR3 totals 18 residues. V lost 4 bases, J lost 2 bases, and 24 bases lay in between. Germline V gene data show CDR1 as MDHEN and CDR2 as SYDVKM. The CDR3 protein is CASSSLRRTGTEPYEQYF. The CDR3 coding sequence is TGTGCCAGCAGTTCACTACGCCGCACCGGGACGGAGCCCTACGAGCAGTACTTC.

This clone has just a few counts. The gene calls are TRBV6-5 and TRBJ1-1; TRBD1 matches 9 bases. This CDR3 region has 14 residues. The germline V gene encodes CDR1 MNHEY and CDR2 SVGAGI. Unmatched junction bases numbered 13, after V lost 8 bases and J lost 9 bases. The CDR3 reads CASFHPGQGTQAFF. As DNA, the CDR3 is TGTGCCAGCTTTCACCCGGGACAGGGCACCCAAGCTTTCTTT.

The chain uses TRBV11-2 and TRBJ1-2; D gene ambiguous. The CDR3 sequence is 14 residues long. Per germline, CDR1 SGHAT and CDR2 FQNNGV. The V gene lost 3 bases and the J gene lost 3 bases, with 11 bases spanning the gap. The CDR3 sequence: CASSFTDPYYGYTF. The CDR3, as DNA: TGTGCCAGCAGCTTCACCGACCCCTACTATGGCTACACCTTC.